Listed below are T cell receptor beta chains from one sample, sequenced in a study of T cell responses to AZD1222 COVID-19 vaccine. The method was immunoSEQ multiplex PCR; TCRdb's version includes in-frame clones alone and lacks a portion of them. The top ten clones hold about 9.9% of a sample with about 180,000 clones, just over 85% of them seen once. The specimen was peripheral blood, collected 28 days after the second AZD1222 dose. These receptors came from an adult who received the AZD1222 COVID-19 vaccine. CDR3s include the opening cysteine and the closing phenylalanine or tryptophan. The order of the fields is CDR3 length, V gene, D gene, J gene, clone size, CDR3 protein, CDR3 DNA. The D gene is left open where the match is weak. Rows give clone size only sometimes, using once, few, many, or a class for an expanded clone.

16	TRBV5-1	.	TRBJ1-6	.	CASSLGWEGPYSPLHF	TGCGCCAGCAGCTTGGGTTGGGAGGGACCATATTCACCCCTCCACTTT
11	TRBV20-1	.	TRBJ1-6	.	CSVGGNSPLHF	TGCAGTGTGGGGGGGAATTCACCCCTCCACTTT
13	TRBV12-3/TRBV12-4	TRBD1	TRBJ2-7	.	CASSLGTGGTQYF	TGTGCCAGCAGTTTAGGGACAGGGGGGACTCAGTACTTC
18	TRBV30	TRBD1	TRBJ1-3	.	CAWSADRGGLNSGNTIYF	TGTGCCTGGAGTGCGGACAGGGGAGGGTTAAACTCTGGAAACACCATATATTTT
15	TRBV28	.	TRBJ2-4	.	CASSSGNEAKNIQYF	TGTGCCAGCAGCTCAGGGAATGAGGCCAAAAACATTCAGTACTTC
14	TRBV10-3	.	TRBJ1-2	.	CAISGSRGPYGYTF	TGTGCCATCAGTGGTTCCCGGGGGCCGTATGGCTACACCTTC
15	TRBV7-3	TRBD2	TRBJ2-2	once	CASSLSGGNTGELFF	TGTGCCAGCAGCTTATCGGGAGGGAACACCGGGGAGCTGTTTTTT
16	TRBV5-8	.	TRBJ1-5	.	CASSLVRGLNNQPQHF	TGTGCCAGCAGCTTGGTTCGGGGCTTGAACAATCAGCCCCAGCATTTT
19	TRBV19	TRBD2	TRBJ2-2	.	CASSTSGTSSFANTGELFF	TGTGCCAGTAGTACCTCCGGGACTAGCTCATTCGCGAACACCGGGGAGCTGTTTTTT
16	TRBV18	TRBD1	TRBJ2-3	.	CASSPTGGPGTDTQYF	TGTGCCAGCTCACCGACAGGGGGCCCTGGCACAGATACGCAGTATTTT
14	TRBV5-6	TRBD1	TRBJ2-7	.	CASSPGQRFYEQYF	TGTGCCAGCAGCCCGGGACAGAGATTCTACGAGCAGTACTTC
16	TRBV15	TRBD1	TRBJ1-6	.	CATSRAQTGGSSPLHF	TGTGCCACCAGCAGAGCCCAAACAGGGGGCTCATCACCCCTCCACTTT
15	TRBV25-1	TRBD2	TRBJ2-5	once	CASSDSGGAQETQYF	TGTGCCAGCAGTGATAGCGGGGGGGCTCAAGAGACCCAGTACTTC
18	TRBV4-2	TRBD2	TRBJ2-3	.	CASSQDHSGGARTDTQYF	TGTGCCAGCAGCCAAGATCATAGCGGGGGGGCCAGGACAGATACGCAGTATTTT
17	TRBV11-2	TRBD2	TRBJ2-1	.	CASSLPGLAGRMYEQFF	TGTGCCAGCAGCCTCCCGGGACTAGCGGGGAGGATGTATGAGCAGTTCTTC
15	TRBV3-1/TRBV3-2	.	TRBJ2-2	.	CASSPLRGNTGELFF	TGTGCCAGCAGCCCCCTTCGGGGTAACACCGGGGAGCTGTTTTTT
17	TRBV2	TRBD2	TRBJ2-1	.	CASSELISGGSHNEQFF	TGTGCCAGCAGTGAACTGATTAGCGGGGGATCCCACAATGAGCAGTTCTTC
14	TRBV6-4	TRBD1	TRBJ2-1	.	CASTRDRGSDEQFF	TGTGCCAGCACCCGGGACAGGGGTTCCGATGAGCAGTTCTTC
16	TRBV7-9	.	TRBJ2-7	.	CASSLGADIRAYEQYF	TGTGCCAGCAGCCTCGGGGCAGACATAAGGGCATACGAGCAGTACTTC
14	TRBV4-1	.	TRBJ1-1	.	CASSQDISYAEAFF	TGCGCCAGCAGCCAAGATATCAGTTACGCTGAAGCTTTCTTT
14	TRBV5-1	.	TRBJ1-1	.	CASSLDRGTDEAFF	TGCGCCAGCAGCTTGGATCGGGGAACGGATGAAGCTTTCTTT
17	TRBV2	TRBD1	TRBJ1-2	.	CASRDRRDRGFNYGYTF	TGTGCCAGCAGAGACCGCCGGGACAGGGGTTTTAACTATGGCTACACCTTC
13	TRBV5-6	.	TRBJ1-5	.	CASSLTGNQPQHF	TGTGCCAGCAGCTTGACAGGCAATCAGCCCCAGCATTTT
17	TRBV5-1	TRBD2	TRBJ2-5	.	CASSLVAGTSIRETQYF	TGCGCCAGCAGCTTGGTAGCCGGGACTAGCATCAGGGAGACCCAGTACTTC
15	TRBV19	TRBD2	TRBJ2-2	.	CASRASGTDTGELFF	TGTGCCAGTAGGGCTAGCGGTACCGACACCGGGGAGCTGTTTTTT
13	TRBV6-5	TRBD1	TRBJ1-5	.	CASSTGADQPQHF	TGTGCCAGCAGCACAGGGGCCGATCAGCCCCAGCATTTT
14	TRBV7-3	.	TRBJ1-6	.	CASSSLGGGSPLHF	TGTGCCAGCAGCTCCCTAGGAGGGGGTTCACCCCTCCACTTT
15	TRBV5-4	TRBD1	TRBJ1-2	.	CASSLARGTSYGYTF	TGTGCCAGCAGCTTGGCCAGGGGGACCTCCTATGGCTACACCTTC
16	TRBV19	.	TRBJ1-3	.	CASSVYRLARVNTIYF	TGTGCCAGTAGTGTTTACAGGTTGGCTCGTGTGAACACCATATATTTT
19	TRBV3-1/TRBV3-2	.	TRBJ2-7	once	CASSQEKGRKLGASYEQYF	TGTGCCAGCAGCCAAGAAAAAGGGCGGAAGCTGGGAGCCTCCTACGAGCAGTACTTC
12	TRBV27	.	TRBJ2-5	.	CASSSNQETQYF	TGTGCCAGCAGTTCTAACCAAGAGACCCAGTACTTC
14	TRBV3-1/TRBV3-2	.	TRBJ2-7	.	CASRPGTGSYEQYF	TGTGCCAGCAGGCCGGGAACAGGTTCCTACGAGCAGTACTTC
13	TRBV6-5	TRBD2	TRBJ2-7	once	CASTRGDSYEQYF	TGTGCCAGCACCCGGGGGGACTCCTACGAGCAGTACTTC
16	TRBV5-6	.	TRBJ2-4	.	CASSLRLRQLENIQYF	TGTGCCAGCAGCTTGCGTTTAAGGCAGCTGGAAAACATTCAGTACTTC
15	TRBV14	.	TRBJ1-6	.	CASSQGRASGSPLHF	TGTGCCAGCAGCCAAGGCAGGGCCTCAGGTTCACCCCTCCACTTT
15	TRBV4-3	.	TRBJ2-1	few	CASSQDETAYNEQFF	TGCGCCAGCAGCCAAGATGAAACAGCCTACAATGAGCAGTTCTTC
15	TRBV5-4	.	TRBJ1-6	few	CASSSELSYNSPLHF	TGTGCCAGCAGCTCGGAGCTCTCCTATAATTCACCCCTCCACTTT
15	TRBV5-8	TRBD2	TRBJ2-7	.	CASSPRLAGSYEQYF	TGTGCCAGCAGCCCCCGACTAGCGGGTAGTTACGAGCAGTACTTC
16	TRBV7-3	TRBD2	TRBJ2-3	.	CASSLVSGGARDTQYF	TGTGCCAGCAGCTTAGTTAGCGGGGGGGCCAGGGATACGCAGTATTTT
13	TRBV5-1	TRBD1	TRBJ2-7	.	CASSSGQGYEQYF	TGCGCCAGCAGCTCCGGACAGGGATACGAGCAGTACTTC
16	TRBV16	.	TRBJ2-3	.	CASSDRDRLPGDTQYF	TGTGCCAGCAGCGACCGGGATCGGCTCCCGGGGGATACGCAGTATTTT